This T cell receptor beta chain was observed in a study of shared clonotypes between healthy human individuals. Trimming took 8 bases from V and 11 from J, leaving 6 bases between them. Germline CDR1 is MNHEY and CDR2 is SMNVEV (reference sequence). The CDR3 sequence is 8 residues long. This table comes from immunoSEQ multiplex PCR, and its TCRdb copy is limited to in-frame clones, with some not included. This table holds more than 500,000 clones, about 95% found once. Naivety among CD8 cells was defined by CD45RO negativity and positive CCR7 selection, thereby excluding terminally differentiated effector memory CD45RA+ cells.

The sample was naive CD8+ T cells sorted from blood. This TCR came from a woman younger than 45 in good health. The chain uses TRBV27 and TRBJ2-5; D is unresolved. CDR3 bases: TGTGCCAGCGGGTCGCAGTACTTC. Translation: CASGSQYF.